This TCR beta chain was identified during a study of blood T cells in healthy people across ages. The study isolated at least 6 million PBMCs from each sample. Regarding the study as a whole: PBMC samples, being unsorted, prevented any conclusive comparison of naive and antigen-experienced cells.

PCR was performed a second time for roughly 6 to 12 cycles using a sample-barcoded 5' primer and a J-beta primer mix. The authors tagged each cDNA molecule using a template-switch adaptor with 12 random nucleotides. Each single sample gave us at least 3 million CDR3-containing paired-end reads. TCRdb analysed the 5' RACE reads with MiXCR anew, one entry per CDR3 protein. The data show 550,000 to 800,000 distinct CDR3 sequences, around 21% seen once. This clonotype was seen a few times. Antigen unknown. Germline CDR1 is SGHTA and CDR2 is FQGNSA. This CDR3 comprises 14 residues. The trim removed 5 bases at V and 8 bases at J, leaving 6 bases unmatched.

The gene calls are TRBV7-2 and TRBJ1-5; 10 positions match TRBD1. This clonotype was sampled from a man between 65 and 85 years old in good health. The sample consisted of blood. In DNA, the CDR3 is TGTGCCAGCAGCCAGACAGGGGGCGTGGAGCCCCAGCATTTT. Translating it yields CASSQTGGVEPQHF. Looking up the rest from reference TRBV7-2 and TRBJ1-5 gives the full variable domain: GAGVSQSPSNKVTEKGKDVELRCDPISGHTALYWYRQSLGQGLEFLIYFQGNSAPDKSGLPSDRFSAERTGGSVSTLTIQRTQQEDSAVYLCASSQTGGVEPQHFGDGTRLSIL.